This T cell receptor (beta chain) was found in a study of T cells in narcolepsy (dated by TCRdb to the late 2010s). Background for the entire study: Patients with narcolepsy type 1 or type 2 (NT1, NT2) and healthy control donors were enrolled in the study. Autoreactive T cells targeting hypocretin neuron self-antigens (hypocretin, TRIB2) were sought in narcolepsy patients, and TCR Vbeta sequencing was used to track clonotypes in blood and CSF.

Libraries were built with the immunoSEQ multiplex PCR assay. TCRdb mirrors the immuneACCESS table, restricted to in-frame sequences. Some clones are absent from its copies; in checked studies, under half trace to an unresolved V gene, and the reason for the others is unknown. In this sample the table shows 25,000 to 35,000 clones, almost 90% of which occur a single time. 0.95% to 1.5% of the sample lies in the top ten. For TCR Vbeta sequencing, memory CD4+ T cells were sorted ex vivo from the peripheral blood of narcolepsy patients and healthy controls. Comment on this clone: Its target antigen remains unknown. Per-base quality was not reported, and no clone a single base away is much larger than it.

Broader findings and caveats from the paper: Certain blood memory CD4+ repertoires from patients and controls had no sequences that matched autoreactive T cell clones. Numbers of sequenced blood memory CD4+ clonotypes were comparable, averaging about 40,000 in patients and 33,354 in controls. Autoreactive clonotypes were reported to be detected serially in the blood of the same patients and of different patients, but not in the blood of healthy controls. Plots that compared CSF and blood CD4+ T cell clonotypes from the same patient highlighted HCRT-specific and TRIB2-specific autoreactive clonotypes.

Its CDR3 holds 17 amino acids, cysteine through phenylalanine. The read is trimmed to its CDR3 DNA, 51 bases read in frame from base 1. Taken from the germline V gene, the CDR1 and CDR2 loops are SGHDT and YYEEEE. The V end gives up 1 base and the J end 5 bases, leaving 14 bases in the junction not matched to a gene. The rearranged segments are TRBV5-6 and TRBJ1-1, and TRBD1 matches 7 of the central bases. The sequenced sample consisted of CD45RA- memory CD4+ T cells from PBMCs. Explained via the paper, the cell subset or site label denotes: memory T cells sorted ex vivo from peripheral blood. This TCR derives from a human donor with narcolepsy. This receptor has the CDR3 CASSLRGMRGRGTEAFF. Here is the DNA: TGTGCCAGCAGCTTGAGGGGAATGAGGGGGCGAGGAACTGAAGCTTTCTTT.